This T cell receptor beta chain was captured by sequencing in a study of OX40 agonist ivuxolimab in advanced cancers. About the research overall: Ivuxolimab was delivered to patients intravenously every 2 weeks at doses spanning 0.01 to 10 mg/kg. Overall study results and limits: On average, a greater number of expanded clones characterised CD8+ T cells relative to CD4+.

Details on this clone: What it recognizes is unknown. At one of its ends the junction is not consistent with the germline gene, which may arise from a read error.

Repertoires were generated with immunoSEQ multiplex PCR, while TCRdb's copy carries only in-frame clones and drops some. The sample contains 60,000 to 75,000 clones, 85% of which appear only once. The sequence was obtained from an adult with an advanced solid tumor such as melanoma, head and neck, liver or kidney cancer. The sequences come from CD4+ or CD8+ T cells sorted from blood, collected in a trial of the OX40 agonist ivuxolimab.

The CDR3 nucleotides are TGTGCCAGCAGTGAAAAGAGCTACCATGAGCAGTTCTTC. It codes for CASSEKSYHEQFF. J is TRBJ2-1 and V is TRBV2, with D hard to call. The germline V gene has CDR1 SNHLY and CDR2 FYNNEI. The CDR3 has 13 amino acids.